The rows below give T cell receptor beta chains drawn from one sample of a study of cytomegalovirus exposure and HLA in healthy donors. The method was immunoSEQ multiplex PCR; TCRdb's version includes in-frame clones alone and lacks a portion of them. The top ten hold roughly 3.8% of the sample, which has some 98,000 clones, around nine tenths seen once. Sequencing was done on a sample of PBMCs. Receptor source: a woman under 40 in good health and CMV-seronegative. CDR3s leave out the opening cysteine and the closing phenylalanine or tryptophan. Fields, in order: V gene, J gene, CDR3 protein.

v_gene: TRBV14
j_gene: TRBJ1-1
CDR3aa: ASSQDIFRIRGDTEAF

v_gene: TRBV21-1
j_gene: TRBJ2-2
CDR3aa: ASISSGGTGGSGSLAGELF

v_gene: TRBV7-9
j_gene: TRBJ1-1
CDR3aa: ASSRTGTANTEAF

v_gene: TRBV19
j_gene: TRBJ2-7
CDR3aa: ASSINRGEQY

v_gene: TRBV6-1
j_gene: TRBJ2-7
CDR3aa: ASRWSGAYEQY

v_gene: TRBV19
j_gene: TRBJ1-2
CDR3aa: ASSPDRAQVYT

v_gene: TRBV14
j_gene: TRBJ1-4
CDR3aa: ASSQSAGLGEKLF

v_gene: TRBV6-5
j_gene: TRBJ2-1
CDR3aa: ASSYSSGGNEQF

v_gene: TRBV2
j_gene: TRBJ1-1
CDR3aa: ATQSNWGGTEAF

v_gene: TRBV6-6
j_gene: TRBJ1-2
CDR3aa: ASRSRTGGGYT

v_gene: TRBV5-1
j_gene: TRBJ2-7
CDR3aa: ASSSDRSSYEQY

v_gene: TRBV28
j_gene: TRBJ2-7
CDR3aa: ASLAQGYEQY

v_gene: TRBV7-9
j_gene: TRBJ2-7
CDR3aa: ASSLGDRDITSEQY

v_gene: TRBV6-6
j_gene: TRBJ1-2
CDR3aa: ASTGTGVYGYT

v_gene: TRBV29-1
j_gene: TRBJ1-2
CDR3aa: SVESTGGGGYT

v_gene: TRBV5-1
j_gene: TRBJ2-7
CDR3aa: ASSLGRAGGVYEQY

v_gene: TRBV5-4
j_gene: TRBJ1-3
CDR3aa: ASSRDRPDSGNTIY

v_gene: TRBV19
j_gene: TRBJ2-7
CDR3aa: ASSPRTSGGLSYEQY

v_gene: TRBV9
j_gene: TRBJ1-2
CDR3aa: ASSHENWGGLEGYT

v_gene: TRBV13
j_gene: TRBJ2-7
CDR3aa: ASSTSLSSEVVVEQY

v_gene: TRBV4-1
j_gene: TRBJ2-3
CDR3aa: ASSQGGRGPSTDTQY

v_gene: TRBV5-1
j_gene: TRBJ1-3
CDR3aa: ASSFNPGDSGNTIY

v_gene: TRBV14
j_gene: TRBJ1-4
CDR3aa: ASSPGTVPEKLF

v_gene: TRBV27
j_gene: TRBJ2-7
CDR3aa: ASRLSGKSYEQY

v_gene: TRBV4-1
j_gene: TRBJ2-1
CDR3aa: ASSQELVAYNEQF

v_gene: TRBV2
j_gene: TRBJ2-5
CDR3aa: ASTEQGPQETQY

v_gene: TRBV6-5
j_gene: TRBJ1-1
CDR3aa: ASSPQGGMNTEAF

v_gene: TRBV10-1
j_gene: TRBJ2-7
CDR3aa: ASRGQGHEQY

v_gene: TRBV2
j_gene: TRBJ1-4
CDR3aa: ASILRRDIDEKLF

v_gene: TRBV6-5
j_gene: TRBJ2-7
CDR3aa: ASTRAGEQY

v_gene: TRBV4-2
j_gene: TRBJ2-5
CDR3aa: ASSQDGGGETQY

v_gene: TRBV4-1
j_gene: TRBJ2-3
CDR3aa: ASSSLLAGATDTQY

v_gene: TRBV10-1
j_gene: TRBJ1-2
CDR3aa: ASSERDSTYGYT

v_gene: TRBV15
j_gene: TRBJ1-1
CDR3aa: ATSRDQGESAF

v_gene: TRBV5-4
j_gene: TRBJ2-1
CDR3aa: ASSSERIEAEQF

v_gene: TRBV29-1
j_gene: TRBJ2-3
CDR3aa: SVAGASTSPDTQY

v_gene: TRBV2
j_gene: TRBJ2-7
CDR3aa: ASNQPGYEQY

v_gene: TRBV28
j_gene: TRBJ1-2
CDR3aa: ASSSIARSLFGYT

v_gene: TRBV5-6
j_gene: TRBJ2-7
CDR3aa: ASSFRTVSYEQY

v_gene: TRBV15
j_gene: TRBJ2-7
CDR3aa: ATSRGGQGQSEQY